Reported below is one TCR beta chain. Its antigen remains unknown. The sample belongs to a study of radiation and T cells in renal cell carcinoma. Produced via immunoSEQ multiplex PCR; TCRdb's table is partial and in-frame only. The sample yields fewer than 9,000 clones, roughly two thirds seen once. General study findings and limits: Only small tumor regions of approximately 1 g were sampled. Compared with controls, irradiated tumors had more, larger dominant CDR3 motifs.

The germline V gene has CDR1 SGHVS and CDR2 FQNEAQ. The CDR3 has 15 amino acids. The V and J ends lost 5 bases and 3 bases respectively, with 15 bases between them. Described treatment: treatment-naive control, cytoreductive nephrectomy. This receptor was obtained from a woman in her 70s with renal cell carcinoma. The chain uses TRBV7-8 and TRBJ2-3; D might be TRBD2 (7 bases). The starting material was tumor tissue, obtained from a patient whose treatment was nephrectomy without radiotherapy. CDR3 DNA: TGTGCCAGCAGCCCATTGGGGGGGCGAACAGATACGCAGTATTTT. It codes for CASSPLGGRTDTQYF.